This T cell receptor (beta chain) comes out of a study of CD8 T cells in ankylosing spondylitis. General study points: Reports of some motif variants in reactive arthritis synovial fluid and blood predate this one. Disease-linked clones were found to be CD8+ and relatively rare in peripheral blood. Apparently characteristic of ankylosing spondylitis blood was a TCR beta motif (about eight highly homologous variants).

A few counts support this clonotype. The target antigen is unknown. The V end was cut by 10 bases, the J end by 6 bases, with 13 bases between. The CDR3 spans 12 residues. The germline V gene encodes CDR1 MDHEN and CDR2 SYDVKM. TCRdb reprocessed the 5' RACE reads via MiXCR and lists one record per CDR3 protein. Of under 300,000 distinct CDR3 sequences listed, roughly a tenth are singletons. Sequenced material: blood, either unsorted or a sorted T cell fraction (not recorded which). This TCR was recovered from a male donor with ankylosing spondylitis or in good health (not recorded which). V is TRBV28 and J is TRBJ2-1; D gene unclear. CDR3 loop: CAITDGVNEQFF. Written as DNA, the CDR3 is TGTGCCATCACAGACGGTGTCAATGAGCAGTTCTTC.